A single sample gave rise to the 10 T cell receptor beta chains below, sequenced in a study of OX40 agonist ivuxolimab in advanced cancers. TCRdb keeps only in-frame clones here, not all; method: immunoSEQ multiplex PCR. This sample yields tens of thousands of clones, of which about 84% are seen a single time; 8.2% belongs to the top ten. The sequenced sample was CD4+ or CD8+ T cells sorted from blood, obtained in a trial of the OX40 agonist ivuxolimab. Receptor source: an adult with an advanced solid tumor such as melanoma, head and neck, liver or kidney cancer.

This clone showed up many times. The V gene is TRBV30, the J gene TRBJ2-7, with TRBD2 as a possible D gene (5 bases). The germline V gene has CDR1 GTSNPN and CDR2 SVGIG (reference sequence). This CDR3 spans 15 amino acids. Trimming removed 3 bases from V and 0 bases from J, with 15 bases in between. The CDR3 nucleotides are TGTGCCTGGAGCGCTTTGCGGGCCCGCTCCTACGAGCAGTACTTC. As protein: CAWSALRARSYEQYF.

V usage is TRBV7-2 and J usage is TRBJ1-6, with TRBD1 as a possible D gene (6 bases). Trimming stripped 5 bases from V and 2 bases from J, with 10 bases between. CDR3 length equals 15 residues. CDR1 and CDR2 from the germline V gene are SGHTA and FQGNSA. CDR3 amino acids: CASSPGDTYNSPLHF. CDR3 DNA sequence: TGTGCCAGCAGCCCTGGGGACACCTATAATTCACCCCTCCACTTT.

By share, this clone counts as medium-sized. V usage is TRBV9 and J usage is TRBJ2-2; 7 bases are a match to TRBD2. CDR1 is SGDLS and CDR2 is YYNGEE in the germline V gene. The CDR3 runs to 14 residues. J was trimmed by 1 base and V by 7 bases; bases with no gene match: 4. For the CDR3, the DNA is TGTGCCAGCTCTAGCGGACAGAACACCGGGGAGCTGTTTTTT. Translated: CASSSGQNTGELFF.

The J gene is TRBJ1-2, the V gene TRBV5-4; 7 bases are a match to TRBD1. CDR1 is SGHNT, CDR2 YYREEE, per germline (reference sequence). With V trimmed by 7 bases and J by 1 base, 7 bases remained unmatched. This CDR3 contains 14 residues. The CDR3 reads CASRRDSINYGYTF. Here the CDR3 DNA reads TGTGCCAGCCGCCGGGACAGTATTAACTATGGCTACACCTTC.

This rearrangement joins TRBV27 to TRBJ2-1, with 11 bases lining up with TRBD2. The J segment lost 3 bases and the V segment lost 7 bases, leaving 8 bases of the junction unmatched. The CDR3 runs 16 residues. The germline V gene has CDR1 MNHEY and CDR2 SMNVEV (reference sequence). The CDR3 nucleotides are TGTGCCAGCAAGGGGTGGCTAGCGGGAGGCTACAATGAGCAGTTCTTC. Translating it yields CASKGWLAGGYNEQFF.

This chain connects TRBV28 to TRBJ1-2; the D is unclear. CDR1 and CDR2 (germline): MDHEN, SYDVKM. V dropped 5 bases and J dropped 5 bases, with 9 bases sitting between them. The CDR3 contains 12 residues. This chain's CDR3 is CASSGNSYGYTF. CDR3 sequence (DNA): TGTGCCAGCAGTGGTAACAGTTATGGCTACACCTTC.

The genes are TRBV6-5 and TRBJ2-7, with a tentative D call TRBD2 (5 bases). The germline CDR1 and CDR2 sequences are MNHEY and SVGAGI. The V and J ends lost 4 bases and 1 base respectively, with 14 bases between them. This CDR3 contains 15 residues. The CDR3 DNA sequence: TGTGCCAGCAGTTCCCCCCTTGGGAGTTCCTACGAGCAGTACTTC. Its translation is CASSSPLGSSYEQYF.

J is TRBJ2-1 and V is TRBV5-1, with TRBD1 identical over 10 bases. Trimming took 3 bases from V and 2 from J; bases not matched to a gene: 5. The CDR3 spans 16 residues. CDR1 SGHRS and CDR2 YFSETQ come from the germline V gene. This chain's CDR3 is CASSYETGGAYNEQFF. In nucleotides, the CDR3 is TGCGCCAGCAGCTATGAGACAGGGGGCGCCTACAATGAGCAGTTCTTC. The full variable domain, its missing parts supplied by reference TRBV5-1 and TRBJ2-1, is KAGVTQTPRYLIKTRGQQVTLSCSPISGHRSVSWYQQTPGQGLQFLFEYFSETQRNKGNFPGRFSGRQFSNSRSEMNVSTLELGDSALYLCASSYETGGAYNEQFFGPGTRLTVL.

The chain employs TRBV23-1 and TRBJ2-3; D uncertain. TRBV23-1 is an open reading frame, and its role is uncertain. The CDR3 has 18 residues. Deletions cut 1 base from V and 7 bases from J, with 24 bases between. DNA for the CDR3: TGCGCCAGCAGTCAATGGGTCCCTAGAGAATCAAGACGACATACGCAGTATTTT. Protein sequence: CASSQWVPRESRRHTQYF.

The CDR3 DNA sequence: TGTGCCTCGGGGTCGGACAGCTTAGAGACCCAGTACTTC. Translation gives CASGSDSLETQYF. The chain links TRBV19 to TRBJ2-5, with D maybe TRBD1 (6 bases). V lost 11 bases to trimming and J lost 4 bases, with 17 bases between them. CDR3 length: 13 amino acids. CDR1 is LNHDA, CDR2 SQIVND, per germline (reference sequence).